This T cell receptor (beta chain) was recovered during a study of PD-L1 blockade in urothelial cancer. Study context: Each patient had 0 to 3 earlier chemotherapy regimens.

There are 13 residues in the CDR3. V shed 7 bases and J shed 0 bases, with 9 bases lying between them. Germline V lookup: CDR1 SEHNR, CDR2 FQNEAQ (reference sequence). This clone was recorded at least ten times. Its antigen is currently unknown. Peripheral blood mononuclear cells were collected from every patient before and during treatment, yielding between 1 and 8 samples per patient. Clones were sequenced by immunoSEQ multiplex PCR, and TCRdb holds only the in-frame ones, with some missing. The profile shows around 100,000 clones, under 85% of them singletons. Broader study findings: Pretreatment TCR clonality in blood under the median foretold superior survival.

This specimen was PBMCs, taken around atezolizumab (anti-PD-L1) treatment. This chain joins TRBV7-9 and TRBJ1-1; D is ambiguous. This TCR derives from a man aged 45-60 years with urothelial cancer. Here the CDR3 DNA reads TGTGCCAGCACCGACACCTTGAACACTGAAGCTTTCTTT. Protein: CASTDTLNTEAFF.